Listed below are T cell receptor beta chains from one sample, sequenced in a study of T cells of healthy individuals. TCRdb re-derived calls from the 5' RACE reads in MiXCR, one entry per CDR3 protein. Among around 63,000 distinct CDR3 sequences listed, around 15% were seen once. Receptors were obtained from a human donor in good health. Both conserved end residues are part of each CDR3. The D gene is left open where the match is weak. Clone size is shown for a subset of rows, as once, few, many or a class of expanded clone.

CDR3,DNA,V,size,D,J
CASSLAVGQGRRGYTF,TGTGCCAGCAGCTTAGCAGTTGGGCAGGGAAGACGTGGCTACACCTTC,TRBV7-2,many,NA,TRBJ1-2
CSVVTGALRTMNTEAFF,TGCAGCGTCGTGACAGGGGCCCTACGAACGATGAACACTGAAGCTTTCTTT,TRBV29-1,few,TRBD1,TRBJ1-1
CASSYGGASTDTQYF,TGTGCCAGCAGCTACGGGGGGGCAAGCACAGATACGCAGTATTTT,TRBV14,NA,TRBD2,TRBJ2-3
CASSQPGLGGRGSTDTQYF,TGTGCCAGCAGCCAACCGGGACTGGGGGGTCGTGGTAGCACAGATACGCAGTATTTT,TRBV3-1,many,NA,TRBJ2-3
CASSKGSNQPQHF,TGTGCCAGCAGCAAAGGGAGTAATCAGCCCCAGCATTTT,TRBV21-1,few,NA,TRBJ1-5
CASIGGTERSGANVLTF,TGTGCCAGCATTGGGGGGACGGAGCGCTCTGGGGCCAACGTCCTGACTTTC,TRBV5-4,many,NA,TRBJ2-6
CARFAGGYTEAFF,TGTGCCCGCTTCGCAGGTGGATACACTGAAGCTTTCTTT,TRBV2,many,NA,TRBJ1-1
CASSGTSGGNTGELFF,TGCGCCAGCAGCGGGACTAGCGGGGGTAACACCGGGGAGCTGTTTTTT,TRBV5-1,NA,TRBD2,TRBJ2-2
CASSQEGQETANTGELFF,TGCGCCAGCAGCCAAGAAGGGCAGGAGACAGCGAACACCGGGGAGCTGTTTTTT,TRBV4-3,few,NA,TRBJ2-2
CASSYGESSYEQYF,TGTGCCAGCAGTTATGGTGAGAGCTCCTACGAGCAGTACTTC,TRBV6-5,once,NA,TRBJ2-7